Shown below are 24 T cell receptor beta chains from a single sample sequenced in a study of Graves' ophthalmopathy and Graves' hyperthyroidism (dated by TCRdb to the late 2010s). Reads for this sample came from an Illumina HiSeq 2000. For repertoire sequencing, the TCR beta CDR3 regions were amplified from RNA transcripts. The first round was an RT-PCR using HTBI primers with the Qiagen OneStep RT-PCR kit, and this first round was followed by a second-round multiplex PCR, then size selection and purification. The public sequencing data were trimmed at Q25 with fastp and processed into clonotypes with MiXCR by TCRdb, which kept only in-frame beta chains. Duplicate CDR3 protein sequences are folded into a single record with the most common DNA and genes. Across this sample there are 1 million to 1.3 million distinct CDR3 sequences, with about 38% seen only once. Approximately 12% of the sample lies in the top ten.

Sequenced input: peripheral blood or thyroid tissue (not recorded which). All receptors derive from an adult man with Graves' hyperthyroidism.

There are many counts of this clonotype. This chain links TRBV5-5 with TRBJ1-2; 8 positions agree with TRBD1. The CDR3 sequence is 14 residues long. Per the germline V gene, CDR1 is SGHKS and CDR2 is YYEKEE (reference sequence). Trimming took 4 bases from V and 2 from J; bases not matched to a gene: 4. The CDR3 nucleotides read TGTGCCAGCAGCCGGTGGACAGGGAACTATGGCTACACCTTC. Residues: CASSRWTGNYGYTF.

This clonotype was picked up a small number of times. Sequence at one end of the junction differs from germline and may be a read error. This rearrangement joins TRBV7-2 to TRBJ2-7; TRBD2 matches 16 bases. This CDR3 comprises 15 residues. Looked up from germline, CDR1 is SGHTA and CDR2 is FQGNSA. As DNA, the CDR3 is TGTGCCAGCAGCCCGGGACTAGCGGGAGGGTACGAGCAGCACTTC. The encoded protein is CASSPGLAGGYEQHF. The full variable domain, with the rest looked up from reference TRBV7-2 and TRBJ2-7, is GAGVSQSPSNKVTEKGKDVELRCDPISGHTALYWYRQSLGQGLEFLIYFQGNSAPDKSGLPSDRFSAERTGGSVSTLTIQRTQQEDSAVYLCASSPGLAGGYEQHFGPGTRLTVT.

At least ten counts were recorded for this clonotype. V and J are TRBV5-1 and TRBJ1-2; D unresolved. Trimming shortened V by 0 bases and J by 6 bases, and 12 bases separated the two germline ends. The length of the CDR3 is 14 residues. Germline V gene sequence: CDR1 SGHRS, CDR2 YFSETQ. CDR3 sequence reads: CASSLARRSDGYTF. CDR3 sequence (DNA): TGCGCCAGCAGCTTGGCCCGCAGATCGGATGGCTACACCTTC.

This clonotype occurred many times. This chain links TRBV5-6 with TRBJ2-5, with no clear D. Germline CDR1 is SGHDT and CDR2 is YYEEEE. V lost 2 bases and J 6 bases, leaving 11 bases between the germline ends. The CDR3 is made up of 13 amino acids. CDR3 region: CASSFWPQKTQYF. Written as DNA, the CDR3 is TGTGCCAGCAGCTTTTGGCCGCAAAAGACCCAGTACTTC.

V is TRBV7-9 and J is TRBJ1-6, with TRBD1 identical over 9 bases. J gave up 8 bases and V 0 bases, and 5 bases lay outside the gene matches. The V gene's germline CDR1 is SEHNR and CDR2 FQNEAQ (reference sequence). CDR3 length: 16 residues. The CDR3 sequence: CASSLAAGQGYSPLHF. The DNA of the CDR3 is TGTGCCAGCAGCTTAGCAGCTGGACAGGGGTATTCACCCCTCCACTTT. The complete variable domain, with remaining parts taken from reference TRBV7-9 and TRBJ1-6, reads DTGVSQNPRHKITKRGQNVTFRCDPISEHNRLYWYRQTLGQGPEFLTYFQNEAQLEKSRLLSDRFSAERPKGSFSTLEIQRTEQGDSAMYLCASSLAAGQGYSPLHFGNGTRLTVT.

This clonotype was counted a few times. The chain combines TRBV7-2 with TRBJ2-5; tentatively, D is TRBD2 (5 bases). CDR3 length: 19 residues. V lost 6 bases and J lost 3, with 29 bases in between. The germline V gene has CDR1 SGHTA and CDR2 FQGNSA. The DNA of the CDR3 is TGTGCCAGCAGACCCCGGAGCCTCGGGGAGCGCGCTGCCAAAGAGACCCAGTACTTC. Encoded protein: CASRPRSLGERAAKETQYF.

V gene TRBV25-1 combines with J gene TRBJ1-2; 8 positions agree with TRBD1. This CDR3 is 16 amino acids long. V lost 3 bases, J lost 6 bases, and 12 bases stayed unmatched. Germline lookup yields CDR1 MGHDK and CDR2 SYGVNS. This CDR3 reads CASSDWDPDREDGYTF. In DNA, the CDR3 is TGTGCCAGCAGTGACTGGGATCCGGACAGGGAGGATGGCTACACCTTC.

The J gene is TRBJ1-1, the V gene TRBV5-1; unclear D gene. The V gene's germline CDR1 is SGHRS and CDR2 YFSETQ. The CDR3 totals 15 residues. Trimming stripped 4 bases from V and 1 base from J, with 14 bases between. The CDR3 spells CASSPDPLGNTEAFF. The CDR3 DNA reads TGCGCCAGCAGCCCGGACCCCTTGGGGAACACTGAAGCTTTCTTT.

The table lists this clonotype with a few counts. This chain links TRBV15 with TRBJ2-3, with 10 positions matching TRBD2. V was pared by 1 base and J by 2 bases, with 6 bases of the junction left unmatched. Germline V CDR1 and CDR2: LNHNV, YYDKDF (reference sequence). The CDR3 totals 17 residues. In DNA, the CDR3 is TGTGCCACCAGCAGAGGACCGGGACTAGCGAACACAGATACGCAGTATTTT. It codes for CATSRGPGLANTDTQYF.

V is TRBV11-2 and J is TRBJ2-5, with D uncertain. Trimming removed 3 bases at V and 5 bases at J, with 13 bases between. The CDR3 covers 14 residues. CDR1 and CDR2 from the germline V gene are SGHAT and FQNNGV. The CDR3 loop is CASSFGQSHETQYF. DNA of the CDR3: TGTGCCAGCAGCTTCGGGCAATCCCACGAGACCCAGTACTTC.

V is TRBV18 and J is TRBJ1-5; the D is unclear. Germline CDR1 is KGHSH and CDR2 is LQKENI. The CDR3 covers 13 residues. V dropped 3 bases and J dropped 9 bases, with 12 bases sitting between them. The CDR3 DNA reads TGTGCCAGCTCACCCGCGCTGGACGGGCCCCAGCATTTT. This encodes CASSPALDGPQHF. The full variable domain, in which reference TRBV18 and TRBJ1-5 provide the parts outside the CDR3, is NAGVMQNPRHLVRRRGQEARLRCSPMKGHSHVYWYRQLPEEGLKFMVYLQKENIIDESGMPKERFSAEFPKEGPSILRIQQVVRGDSAAYFCASSPALDGPQHFGDGTRLSIL.

Remarks on this clonotype: An end of the junction does not agree with germline; a read error may underlie this. This sequence joins TRBV25-1 and TRBJ1-1; maybe TRBD1 (6 bases). Looked up from germline, CDR1 is MGHDK and CDR2 is SYGVNS. The CDR3 is made up of 14 amino acids. CDR3 residues: CACSAGERGTEAFF. For the CDR3, the DNA is TGTGCCTGCAGTGCTGGGGAGAGGGGGACTGAAGCTTTCTTT.

Comments on this clonotype: A much larger clone differs from this one at a single base, so this may be a read error. This chain joins TRBV9 and TRBJ2-2; TRBD1 aligns across 7 bases. CDR3 size: 17 residues. CDR1 and CDR2 from the germline V gene are SGDLS and YYNGEE. CDR3 residues: CAGSVRTGDLVTGELFF. The DNA of the CDR3 is TGTGCCGGCAGCGTCCGGACAGGAGACCTGGTGACCGGGGAGCTGTTTTTT.

The V and J genes are TRBV6-5 and TRBJ1-1; D may be TRBD1 (5 bases). The V and J ends lost 6 bases and 6 bases respectively, with 14 bases between them. Germline values: CDR1 MNHEY, CDR2 SVGAGI. The CDR3 totals 13 residues. The CDR3 sequence is CASRWGGRAEAFF. The CDR3 DNA follows: TGTGCCAGCAGGTGGGGGGGGAGAGCTGAAGCTTTCTTT.

In this sample, this clonotype turned up many times. The chain uses TRBV10-3 and TRBJ2-2; 15 positions match TRBD2. The germline V gene has CDR1 ENHRY and CDR2 SYGVKD. The J segment lost 0 bases and the V segment lost 7 bases, leaving 6 bases of the junction unmatched. The CDR3 length is 18 residues. The CDR3 DNA sequence: TGTGCCATCAACGCTGGACTAGCGGGAGGGACGAACACCGGGGAGCTGTTTTTT. Its translation: CAINAGLAGGTNTGELFF.

In this sample, this clonotype turned up many times. The V gene is TRBV29-1, the J gene TRBJ1-1, with D unclear. The V gene's germline CDR1 is SQVTM and CDR2 ANQGSEA. Trimming left V 7 bases short and J 6 bases short, with 18 bases between. CDR3 size: 13 residues. As DNA, the CDR3 is TGCAGCGCCGACGGACGGACGACCCCTGAAGCTTTCTTT. Amino acid sequence: CSADGRTTPEAFF.

This clonotype was found many times. The J gene is TRBJ1-3, the V gene TRBV2; D is possibly TRBD1 (5 bases). V lost 0 bases to trimming and J lost 1 base, with 16 bases between them. The V gene's germline CDR1 is SNHLY and CDR2 FYNNEI. The CDR3 spans 18 residues. The CDR3 DNA sequence: TGTGCCAGCAGTGAAGCGCTGCGGGGGGTCGCATCTGGAAACACCATATATTTT. Protein: CASSEALRGVASGNTIYF.

This rearrangement joins TRBV27 to TRBJ1-6; TRBD1 matches at 7 bases. V was clipped by 7 bases and J by 7 bases; unmatched bases: 13. CDR1 is MNHEY and CDR2 is SMNVEV in the germline V gene (reference sequence). The CDR3 consists of 16 residues. The CDR3 nucleotides are TGTGCCAGCACTACAGGGGTGTTGAAAGGGAATTCACCCCTCCACTTT. Translating it yields CASTTGVLKGNSPLHF.

The chain joins TRBV6-5 to TRBJ1-2, with D perhaps TRBD1 (5 bases). Germline V gene lookup returns CDR1 MNHEY and CDR2 SVGAGI. Trimming shortened V by 0 bases and J by 0 bases, and 11 bases separated the two germline ends. This CDR3 region has 16 residues. In DNA form, the CDR3 reads TGTGCCAGCAGTTACTCGCCGACAGCGGCTAACTATGGCTACACCTTC. It is translated as CASSYSPTAANYGYTF.

V is TRBV12-3 or TRBV12-4 and J is TRBJ1-2; TRBD1 agrees at 7 bases. This CDR3 is 16 amino acids long. The ends lost 6 bases at V and 6 bases at J; junction bases unmatched: 16. CDR3 in amino acids: CASRGRTGGTPDGYTF. The CDR3 bases are TGTGCCAGCAGAGGCCGGACAGGCGGAACCCCCGATGGCTACACCTTC.

The V gene is TRBV6-2 or TRBV6-3, the J gene TRBJ2-7, with a tentative D call TRBD2 (7 bases). V dropped 8 bases and J dropped 2 bases, with 16 bases sitting between them. CDR1 is MNHEY, CDR2 SVGEGT, per germline. There are 14 residues in the CDR3. Written as DNA, the CDR3 is TGTGCCAGCGACCAAAGGGGGGGGACCTACGAGCAGTACTTC. It translates to CASDQRGGTYEQYF.

Note on this clonotype: This sequence may be a read error, since a much larger clone differs from it by one base. The CDR3 sequence: CASRDRCAGELFF. The CDR3 nucleotides are TGTGCCAGCAGAGACAGGTGTGCCGGGGAGCTGTTTTTT. J is TRBJ2-2 and V is TRBV2, with a weak D call TRBD1 (6 bases). V dropped 6 bases and J dropped 6 bases, with 11 bases sitting between them. The CDR3 consists of 13 residues. Looked up from germline, CDR1 is SNHLY and CDR2 is FYNNEI.

Notes on this clonotype: A junction end diverges from the germline sequence, so it may reflect a read error. V usage is TRBV25-1 and J usage is TRBJ2-2, with D tentatively TRBD2 (5 bases). CDR1 MGHDK and CDR2 SYGVNS come from the germline V gene. The CDR3 covers 12 residues. In DNA, the CDR3 is TGTGCCAGCAGTTGGAACACCGGGGAGCCGTTTTTT. This encodes CASSWNTGEPFF.

The chain carries TRBV25-1 and TRBJ1-2; a weak D match, TRBD1 (5 bases). V was cut by 10 bases and J by 7 bases, with 13 bases left in between. This CDR3 region has 11 residues. Germline V gene lookup returns CDR1 MGHDK and CDR2 SYGVNS. The CDR3 coding sequence is TGTGCCACCAACCAGGGTTCTGGCTACACCTTC. Protein product: CATNQGSGYTF.